Given below is one T cell receptor beta chain in context. This sample was included in a study of T cell responses to AZD1222 COVID-19 vaccine. Some clones are missing from TCRdb's copy, which holds only in-frame ones; the method was immunoSEQ multiplex PCR. The profile shows some 190,000 clones, 80% to 90% of them singletons. The CDR3 runs 14 residues. The J gene is TRBJ2-1, the V gene TRBV12-1; TRBD1, the D gene given by the table, was not confirmed from the DNA. TRBV12-1 is designated a pseudogene. The sequence derives from an adult in good health. Sequences were derived from peripheral blood, sampled on day 0 of AZD1222 vaccination. The CDR3 coding sequence is TGTGCCAGCAGCGTGATTAACCTACAGTATGAGCAGTTCTTC. It codes for CASSVINLQYEQFF.